The clone carrying this TCR beta chain showed up just a few times. These data are taken from a study of blood T cell repertoires in COVID-19. The wider study: The study drew acute and convalescent COVID-19 samples from the United States, Italy and Spain. The cDNA or gDNA used as material had been derived from T cells, B-cell-depleted T cells, or PBMCs.

Trimming removed 5 bases at V and 8 bases at J, with 13 bases between. Germline CDR1 is SNHLY and CDR2 is FYNNEI. CDR3 size: 14 residues. How the authors handled the data: Amplification with reference gene primers provided the estimates of nucleated cell counts. Only in-frame clones appear in the TCRdb table, and some are missing; sequencing was by immunoSEQ multiplex PCR. That table furnishes V, J and clone size, whereas the DNA furnished D and trimming. The table records 200,000 to 300,000 clones, 87% of them present only once. The TCR originated in a man between 60 and 70 years old who had recovered from COVID-19. The sample comprised peripheral blood. This chain connects TRBV2 to TRBJ1-6, with D uncertain. This CDR3 reads CASSRTGLDSPLHF. DNA for the CDR3: TGTGCCAGCAGTCGAACTGGACTGGATTCACCCCTCCACTTT.